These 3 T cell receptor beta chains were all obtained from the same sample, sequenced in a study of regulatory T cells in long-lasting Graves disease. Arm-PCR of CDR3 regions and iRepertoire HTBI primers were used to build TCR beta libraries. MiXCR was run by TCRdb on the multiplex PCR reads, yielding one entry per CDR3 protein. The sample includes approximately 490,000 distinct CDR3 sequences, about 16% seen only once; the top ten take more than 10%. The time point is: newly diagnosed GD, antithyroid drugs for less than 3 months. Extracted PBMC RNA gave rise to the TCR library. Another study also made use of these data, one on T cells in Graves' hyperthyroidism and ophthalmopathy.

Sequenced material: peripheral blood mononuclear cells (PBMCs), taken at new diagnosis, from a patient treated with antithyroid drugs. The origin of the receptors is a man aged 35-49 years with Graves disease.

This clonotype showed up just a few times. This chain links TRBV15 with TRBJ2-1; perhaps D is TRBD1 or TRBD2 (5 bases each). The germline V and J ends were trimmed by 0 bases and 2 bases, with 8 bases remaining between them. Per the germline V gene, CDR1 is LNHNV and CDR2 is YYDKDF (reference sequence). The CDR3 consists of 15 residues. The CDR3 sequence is CATSRDRGPYNEQFF. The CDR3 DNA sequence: TGTGCCACCAGCAGAGACCGGGGACCCTACAATGAGCAGTTCTTC.

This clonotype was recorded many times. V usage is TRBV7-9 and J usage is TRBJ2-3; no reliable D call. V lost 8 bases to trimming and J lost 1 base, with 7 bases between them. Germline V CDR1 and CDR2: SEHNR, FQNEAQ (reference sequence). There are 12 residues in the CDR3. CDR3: CASGRGTDTQYF. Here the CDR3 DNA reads TGTGCCAGCGGAAGGGGCACAGATACGCAGTATTTT.

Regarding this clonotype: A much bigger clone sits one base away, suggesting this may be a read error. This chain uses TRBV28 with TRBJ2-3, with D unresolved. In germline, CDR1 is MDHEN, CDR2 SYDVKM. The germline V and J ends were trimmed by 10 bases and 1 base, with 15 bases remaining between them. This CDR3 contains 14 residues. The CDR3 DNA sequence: TGTGCCAACTCACCTACGGAGCGCACAGATACGCAGTATTTT. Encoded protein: CANSPTERTDTQYF.